This entry lists 4 T cell receptor beta chains sequenced from one sample in a study of T cell repertoires in cytomegalovirus infection. Their antigen targets remain unknown. Via MiXCR, TCRdb re-called the reads, giving one row per CDR3 protein. The sample contains approximately 770,000 distinct CDR3 sequences, under 35% of which appear only once. The sample here was cultured CD8+ T cells from PBMCs, taken from culture after CMV antigen stimulation. These receptors came from a human donor in good health (CMV status not recorded). Some clones in this sample may be carry-over from other donors' samples.

This rearrangement joins TRBV7-9 to TRBJ1-5, with D tentatively TRBD1 (6 bases). V lost 4 bases and J 9 bases, leaving 19 bases between the germline ends. CDR1 and CDR2 (germline): SEHNR, FQNEAQ (reference sequence). This CDR3 region has 15 residues. This CDR3 is CASSSGTQRGPPQHF. The CDR3 DNA sequence: TGTGCCAGCAGCTCCGGGACGCAACGGGGGCCGCCCCAGCATTTT.

This clonotype was found many times. This rearrangement joins TRBV7-2 to TRBJ1-2; D possibly corresponds to TRBD1 (6 bases). Germline CDR1 and CDR2: SGHTA and FQGNSA. Trimming pared 4 bases from V and 0 bases from J, leaving 15 bases between. This CDR3 comprises 16 residues. The CDR3: CASSSRGVQANYGYTF. CDR3 coding DNA: TGTGCCAGCAGCTCCAGGGGCGTTCAAGCTAACTATGGCTACACCTTC.

This sequence joins TRBV6-1 and TRBJ2-7; 8 positions agree with TRBD1. After removal of 6 bases from V and 4 bases from J, the junction contained 8 bases not matched to a gene. CDR1 and CDR2 (germline): MNHNS, SASEGT. CDR3 size: 14 residues. This CDR3 reads CASRGGTGDYEQYF. Written as DNA, the CDR3 is TGTGCCAGCAGAGGTGGGACAGGCGATTACGAGCAGTACTTC.

The CDR3 nucleotides are TGTGCCAGCAGCCCCGGGGCCTACGAGCAGTACGTC. Translating it yields CASSPGAYEQYV. The genes are TRBV6-2 or TRBV6-3 and TRBJ2-7; a possible D gene is TRBD2 (5 bases). This CDR3 spans 12 amino acids. Trimming took 6 bases from V and 2 from J, leaving 8 bases between them. Germline V gene data show CDR1 as MNHEY and CDR2 as SVGEGT.